This T cell receptor beta chain was obtained from a study of OX40 agonist ivuxolimab in advanced cancers. Study at large: The mean age was approximately 60 years, ranging from roughly 23 to 90, with roughly four fifths of participants male.

Remarks on this clone: The antigen is unknown.

Using immunoSEQ multiplex PCR, the repertoire was profiled, and TCRdb retains in-frame clones only, with some absent. The sample records tens of thousands of clones, less than 95% being singletons. Findings of the study overall: Both blood CD4+ and CD8+ T cells showed clonal growth by week 6 at 0.1 to 3.0 mg/kg.

Trimming shortened V by 1 base and J by 1 base, and 10 bases separated the two germline ends. CDR1 is LNHDA, CDR2 SQIVND, per germline (reference sequence). This CDR3 region has 15 residues. The chain couples TRBV19 to TRBJ1-1; tentative D call: TRBD1 (5 bases). The sequence came from an adult with an advanced solid tumor such as melanoma, head and neck, liver or kidney cancer. The sequences come from CD4+ or CD8+ T cells sorted from blood, collected in a trial of the OX40 agonist ivuxolimab. The CDR3 protein is CASSIVWGGNTEAFF. The CDR3 region has the DNA TGTGCCAGTAGTATAGTATGGGGCGGGAACACTGAAGCTTTCTTT.